Below, one T cell receptor beta chain is given with its context. This record comes from a study of cytomegalovirus exposure and HLA in healthy donors. The PCR ran on 60 Vbeta and 13 Jbeta primers. The protocol was immunoSEQ multiplex PCR, while the TCRdb copy is restricted to in-frame clones and leaves out a portion. This table holds under 150,000 clones, roughly 76% found once. In germline, CDR1 is SGHNT, CDR2 YYREEE (reference sequence). V was clipped by 3 bases and J by 5 bases; unmatched bases: 8. The CDR3 has 15 residues. The origin of this receptor is a human donor in good health. The sample taken for sequencing was PBMCs. This chain links TRBV5-4 with TRBJ2-5; 9 positions match TRBD1. CDR3 in amino acids: CASSSKHRGQETQYF. Here the CDR3 DNA reads TGTGCCAGCAGCTCCAAACACAGGGGGCAGGAGACCCAGTACTTC.